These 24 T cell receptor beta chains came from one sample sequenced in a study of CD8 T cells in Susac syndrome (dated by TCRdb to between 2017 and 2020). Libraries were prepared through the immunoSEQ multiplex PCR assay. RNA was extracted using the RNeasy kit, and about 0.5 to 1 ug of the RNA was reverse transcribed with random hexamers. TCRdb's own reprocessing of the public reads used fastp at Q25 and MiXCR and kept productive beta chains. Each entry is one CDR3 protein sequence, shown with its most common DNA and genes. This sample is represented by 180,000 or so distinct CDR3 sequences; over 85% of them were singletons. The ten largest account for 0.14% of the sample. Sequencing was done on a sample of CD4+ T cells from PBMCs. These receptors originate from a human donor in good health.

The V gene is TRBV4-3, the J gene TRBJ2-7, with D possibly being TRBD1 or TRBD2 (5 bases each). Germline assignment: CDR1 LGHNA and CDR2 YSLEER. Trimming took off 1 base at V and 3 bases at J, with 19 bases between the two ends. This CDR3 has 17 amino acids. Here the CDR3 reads CASSQAYQGARGYEQYF. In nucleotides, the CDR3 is TGCGCCAGCAGCCAAGCATACCAGGGAGCTCGAGGCTACGAGCAGTACTTC.

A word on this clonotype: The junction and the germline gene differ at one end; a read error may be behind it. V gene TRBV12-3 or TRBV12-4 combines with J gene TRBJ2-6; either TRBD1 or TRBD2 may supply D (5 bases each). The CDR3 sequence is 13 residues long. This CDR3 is CASSVGAATVLTF. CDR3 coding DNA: TGTGCCAGCAGTGTCGGGGCCGCCACCGTCCTGACTTTC.

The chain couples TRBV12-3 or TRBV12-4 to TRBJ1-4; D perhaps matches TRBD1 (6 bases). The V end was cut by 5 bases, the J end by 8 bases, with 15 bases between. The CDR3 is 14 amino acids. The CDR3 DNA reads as TGTGCCAGCAGTCTCCGGGACACGGTCGAAAAACTGTTTTTT. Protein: CASSLRDTVEKLFF.

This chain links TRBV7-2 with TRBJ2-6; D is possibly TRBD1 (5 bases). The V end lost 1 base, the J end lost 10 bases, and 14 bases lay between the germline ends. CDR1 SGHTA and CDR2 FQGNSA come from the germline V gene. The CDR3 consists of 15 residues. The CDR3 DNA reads TGTGCCAGCAGCTTAGGACAGAGACAGACAAACGTCCTGACTTTC. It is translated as CASSLGQRQTNVLTF.

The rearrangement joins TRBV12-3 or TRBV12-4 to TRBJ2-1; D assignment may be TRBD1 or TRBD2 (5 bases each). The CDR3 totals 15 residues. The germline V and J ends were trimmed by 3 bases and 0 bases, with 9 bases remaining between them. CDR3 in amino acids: CASSFGAISYNEQFF. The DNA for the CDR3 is TGTGCCAGCAGTTTCGGGGCGATCTCCTACAATGAGCAGTTCTTC.

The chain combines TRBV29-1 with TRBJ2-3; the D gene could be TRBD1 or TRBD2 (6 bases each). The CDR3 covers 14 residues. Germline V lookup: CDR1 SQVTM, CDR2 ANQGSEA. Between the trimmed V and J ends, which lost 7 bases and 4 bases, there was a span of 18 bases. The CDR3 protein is CSAVTSSGADTQYF. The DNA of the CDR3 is TGCAGCGCTGTTACTAGCTCAGGGGCAGATACGCAGTATTTT.

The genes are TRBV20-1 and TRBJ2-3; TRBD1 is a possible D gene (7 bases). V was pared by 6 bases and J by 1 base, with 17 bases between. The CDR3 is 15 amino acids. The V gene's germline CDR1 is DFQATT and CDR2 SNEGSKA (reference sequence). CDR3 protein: CSATRGAGGTDTQYF. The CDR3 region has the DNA TGCAGTGCCACCAGGGGGGCGGGCGGCACAGATACGCAGTATTTT.

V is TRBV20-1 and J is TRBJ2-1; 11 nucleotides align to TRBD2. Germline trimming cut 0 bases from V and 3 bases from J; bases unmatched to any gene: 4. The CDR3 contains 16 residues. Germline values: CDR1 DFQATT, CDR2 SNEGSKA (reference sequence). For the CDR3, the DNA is TGCAGTGCTAGAGACGGGACTAGCGGACTCTACAATGAGCAGTTCTTC. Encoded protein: CSARDGTSGLYNEQFF.

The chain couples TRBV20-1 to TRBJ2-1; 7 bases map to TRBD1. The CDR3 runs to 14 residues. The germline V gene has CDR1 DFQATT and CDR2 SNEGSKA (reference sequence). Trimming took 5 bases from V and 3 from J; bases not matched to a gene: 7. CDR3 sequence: CSARDSHGYNEQFF. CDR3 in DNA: TGCAGTGCTCGGGACAGCCATGGCTACAATGAGCAGTTCTTC.

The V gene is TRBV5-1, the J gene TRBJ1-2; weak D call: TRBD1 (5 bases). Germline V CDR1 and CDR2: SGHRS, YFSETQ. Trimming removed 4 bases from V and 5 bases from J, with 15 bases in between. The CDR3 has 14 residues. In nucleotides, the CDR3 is TGCGCCAGCAGCCTTAACTCAGGGAATTATGGCTACACCTTC. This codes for CASSLNSGNYGYTF.

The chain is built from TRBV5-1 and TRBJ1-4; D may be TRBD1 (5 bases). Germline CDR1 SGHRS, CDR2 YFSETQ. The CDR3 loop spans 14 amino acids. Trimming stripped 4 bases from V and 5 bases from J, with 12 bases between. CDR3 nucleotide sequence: TGCGCCAGCAGCCCGACCGGGGACAATGAAAAACTGTTTTTT. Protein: CASSPTGDNEKLFF. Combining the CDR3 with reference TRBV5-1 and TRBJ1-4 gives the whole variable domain KAGVTQTPRYLIKTRGQQVTLSCSPISGHRSVSWYQQTPGQGLQFLFEYFSETQRNKGNFPGRFSGRQFSNSRSEMNVSTLELGDSALYLCASSPTGDNEKLFFGSGTQLSVL.

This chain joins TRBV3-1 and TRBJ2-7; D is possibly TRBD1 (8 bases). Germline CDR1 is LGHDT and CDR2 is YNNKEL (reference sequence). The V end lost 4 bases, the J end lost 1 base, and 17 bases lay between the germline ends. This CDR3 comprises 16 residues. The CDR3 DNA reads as TGTGCCAGCAGCCGAAACAGGGGGGGTGCTTCCTACGAGCAGTACTTC. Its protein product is CASSRNRGGASYEQYF.

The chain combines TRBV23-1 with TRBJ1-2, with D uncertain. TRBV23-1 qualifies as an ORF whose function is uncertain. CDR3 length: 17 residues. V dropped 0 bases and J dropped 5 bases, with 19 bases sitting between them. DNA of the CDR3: TGCGCCAGCAGTCAATCGGAGTACGACACGGTGGGGTATGGCTACACCTTC. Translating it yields CASSQSEYDTVGYGYTF.

The CDR3 sequence is CASSQERPIGLRNTIYF. The CDR3 DNA sequence: TGTGCCAGCAGCCAAGAGCGGCCAATCGGGTTGAGAAACACCATATATTTT. The chain recombines TRBV3-1 with TRBJ1-3; D not resolved. V was cut by 0 bases and J by 5 bases, with 17 bases left in between. The germline gives CDR1 LGHDT, CDR2 YNNKEL (reference sequence). This CDR3 is built from 17 residues.

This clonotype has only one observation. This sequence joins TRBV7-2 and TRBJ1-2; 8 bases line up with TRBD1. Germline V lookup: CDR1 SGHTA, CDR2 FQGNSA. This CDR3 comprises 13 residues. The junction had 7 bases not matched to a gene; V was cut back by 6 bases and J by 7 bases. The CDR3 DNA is TGTGCCAGCAGTACAGGGGGTGCATCTGGCTACACCTTC. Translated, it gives CASSTGGASGYTF. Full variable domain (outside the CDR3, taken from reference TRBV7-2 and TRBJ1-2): GAGVSQSPSNKVTEKGKDVELRCDPISGHTALYWYRQSLGQGLEFLIYFQGNSAPDKSGLPSDRFSAERTGGSVSTLTIQRTQQEDSAVYLCASSTGGASGYTFGSGTRLTVV.

The DNA of the CDR3 is TGTGCCAGCAGTTACTCAGGAGAACCCGGAAACACCATATATTTT. Its protein product is CASSYSGEPGNTIYF. V usage is TRBV6-5 and J usage is TRBJ1-3, with D hard to call. CDR1 and CDR2 (germline): MNHEY, SVGAGI. Trimming shortened V by 0 bases and J by 4 bases, and 10 bases separated the two germline ends. The CDR3 sequence is 15 residues long.

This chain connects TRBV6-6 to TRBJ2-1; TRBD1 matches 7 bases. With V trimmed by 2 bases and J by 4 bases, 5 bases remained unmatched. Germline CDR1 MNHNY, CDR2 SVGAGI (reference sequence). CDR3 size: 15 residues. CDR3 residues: CASSYETGSYNEQFF. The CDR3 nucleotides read TGTGCCAGCAGTTACGAGACAGGGTCATACAATGAGCAGTTCTTC.

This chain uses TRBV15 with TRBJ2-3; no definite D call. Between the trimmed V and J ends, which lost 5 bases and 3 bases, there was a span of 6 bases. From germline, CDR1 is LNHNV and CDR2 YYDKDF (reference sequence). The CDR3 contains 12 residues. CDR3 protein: CATSAQTDTQYF. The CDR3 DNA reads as TGTGCCACCAGCGCACAAACAGATACGCAGTATTTT. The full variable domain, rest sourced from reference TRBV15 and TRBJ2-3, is DAMVIQNPRYQVTQFGKPVTLSCSQTLNHNVMYWYQQKSSQAPKLLFHYYDKDFNNEADTPDNFQSRRPNTSFCFLDIRSPGLGDTAMYLCATSAQTDTQYFGPGTRLTVL.

The CDR3 is CASRALPNYGYTF. Written as DNA, the CDR3 is TGTGCCAGCAGAGCACTCCCCAACTATGGCTACACCTTC. J is TRBJ1-2 and V is TRBV2, with D unclear. Between the trimmed V and J ends, which lost 6 bases and 2 bases, there was a span of 10 bases. Germline CDR1 is SNHLY and CDR2 is FYNNEI. The CDR3 runs to 13 residues.

As DNA, the CDR3 is TGCAGTGCAAGGGACAGGGTCACTGGTGAGCAGTTCTTC. It translates to CSARDRVTGEQFF. The rearrangement uses TRBV20-1 and TRBJ2-1; 9 bases are a match to TRBD1. The V segment lost 6 bases and the J segment 9 bases; nucleotides outside the gene matches: 9. The CDR3 is 13 amino acids. CDR1 is DFQATT and CDR2 is SNEGSKA in the germline V gene (reference sequence).

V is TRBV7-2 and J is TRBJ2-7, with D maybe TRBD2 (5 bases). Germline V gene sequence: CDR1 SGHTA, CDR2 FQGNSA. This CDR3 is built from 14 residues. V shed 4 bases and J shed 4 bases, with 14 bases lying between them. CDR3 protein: CASSWTPTAYEQYF. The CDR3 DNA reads TGTGCCAGCAGCTGGACTCCGACGGCTTACGAGCAGTACTTC.

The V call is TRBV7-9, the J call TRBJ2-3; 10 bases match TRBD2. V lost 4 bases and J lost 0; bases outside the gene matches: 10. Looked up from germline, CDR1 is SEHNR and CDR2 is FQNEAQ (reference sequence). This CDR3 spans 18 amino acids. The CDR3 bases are TGTGCCAGCAGCTCGTGGGCTAGCGGGGGCCCCAGCACAGATACGCAGTATTTT. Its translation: CASSSWASGGPSTDTQYF.

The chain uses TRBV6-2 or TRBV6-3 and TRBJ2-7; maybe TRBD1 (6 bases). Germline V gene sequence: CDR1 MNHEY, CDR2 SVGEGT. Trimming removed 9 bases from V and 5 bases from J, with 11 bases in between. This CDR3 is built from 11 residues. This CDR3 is CASRRGNEQYF. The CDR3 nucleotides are TGTGCCAGTCGCAGGGGTAACGAGCAGTACTTC.

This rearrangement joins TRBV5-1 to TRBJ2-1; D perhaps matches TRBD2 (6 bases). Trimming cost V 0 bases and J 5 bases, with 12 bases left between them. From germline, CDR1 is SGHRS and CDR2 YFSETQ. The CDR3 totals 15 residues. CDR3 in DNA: TGCGCCAGCAGCTTGGCCGCGGGGCCGCACAATGAGCAGTTCTTC. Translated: CASSLAAGPHNEQFF.